This T cell receptor beta chain was retrieved from a study of blood T cell repertoires in COVID-19. About the study: Acute-phase and convalescent COVID-19 samples originated in the United States, Italy and Spain. Sample material is recorded as cDNA or gDNA derived from T cells, B-cell-depleted T cells, or PBMCs.

V shed 3 bases, J shed 2 bases, and the junction held 9 bases outside the gene matches. This CDR3 spans 18 amino acids. CDR1 is WNHNN, CDR2 SYGVQD, per germline (reference sequence). In the original processing: The assay estimated nucleated cells by amplifying reference gene primers. Sequencing was performed with immunoSEQ multiplex PCR; in TCRdb, only in-frame clones are kept and a portion is missing. That table supplies the V and J calls and clone size; D and trimming were determined from the DNA. Here the sample spans about 120,000 clones, approximately 90% being singletons. Sequenced sample: peripheral blood. The chain employs TRBV10-1 and TRBJ1-4, with 10 bases lining up with TRBD1. This TCR was sampled from a man between 65 and 80 years old with active or convalescent COVID-19. This CDR3 is CASSDRQGAVVTNEKLFF. CDR3 coding DNA: TGCGCCAGCAGTGACCGACAGGGGGCGGTGGTCACTAATGAAAAACTGTTTTTT.